One TCR beta chain is described in this entry. From germline, CDR1 is LGHNT and CDR2 FRNRAP. The CDR3 runs 16 residues. V shed 6 bases and J 4 bases; nucleotides not matched to a gene: 7. Sequencing used immunoSEQ multiplex PCR; TCRdb keeps in-frame clones, though not all of them. This table has tens of thousands of clones, about 80% appearing once. The sample originates from a study of a mutant IDH1 vaccine in newly diagnosed glioma. Study information: Treated patients, 62.5% male and 37.5% female, averaged about 40 years of age. Patients previously underwent radiotherapy, temozolomide, or both, and most underwent both.

Time point: baseline, week 1 (first vaccination visit). Treatment meaning: pre-vaccination baseline after standard-of-care therapy. Those who donated had recent WHO grade 3 or 4 IDH1-mutant, ATRX-lost astrocytomas. The receptor was isolated from a woman aged 40 to 49 with glioma. The sequenced sample was PBMCs, obtained from a glioma patient treated with radiotherapy, temozolomide or both. The genes are TRBV12-5 and TRBJ2-2; TRBD1 agrees at 11 bases. This chain's CDR3 is CASGHRGQGVTGELFF. In DNA, the CDR3 is TGTGCTAGTGGCCACCGGGGACAGGGGGTCACCGGGGAGCTGTTTTTT. Based on the CDR3 plus reference TRBV12-5 and TRBJ2-2, the full variable domain is DARVTQTPRHKVTEMGQEVTMRCQPILGHNTVFWYRQTMMQGLELLAYFRNRAPLDDSGMPKDRFSAEMPDATLATLKIQPSEPRDSAVYFCASGHRGQGVTGELFFGEGSRLTVL.